The clone carrying this T cell receptor (beta chain) was picked up a small number of times. Its specificity is unknown. This sample was taken from a study of cytomegalovirus exposure and HLA in healthy donors. The CDR3 runs to 12 residues. V was trimmed by 0 bases and J by 5 bases, leaving 5 bases between them. Germline V gives CDR1 MNHEY, CDR2 SVGAGI. In the PCR, 60 Vbeta and 13 Jbeta primers were used. This table comes from immunoSEQ multiplex PCR, and its TCRdb copy is limited to in-frame clones, with some not included. The sample has 76,000 or so clones, approximately 80% seen once; the top ten hold roughly 9%. Study results and caveats: The authors later found TCR association rates varying by HLA locus, with DRB1 most and HLA-C fewest.

The sequencing sample was made of PBMCs. The V call is TRBV6-5, the J call TRBJ2-7, with D perhaps matching TRBD2 (5 bases). This clonotype was obtained from a woman aged 40 to 50 in good health and CMV-seropositive. The CDR3 is CASSYSGDEQYF. CDR3 coding DNA: TGTGCCAGCAGTTACTCCGGGGACGAGCAGTACTTC.